This is a list of T cell receptor beta chains from one sample in a study of shared clonotypes between healthy human individuals. Profiling relied on immunoSEQ multiplex PCR, and the TCRdb table lists in-frame clones only, not all of them. The sample lists about 1 million clones, roughly 75% occurring once. Input material: memory CD4+ T cells sorted from blood. These TCRs come from a man in his late teens or twenties in good health. CDR3s include the opening cysteine and the closing phenylalanine or tryptophan. Each record gives: V gene, D gene, J gene, clone size, CDR3 DNA, CDR3 protein. A D gene is named only where the DNA matches it firmly. Clone size is not always given. Where it is, it says once, few, many or a class for expanded clones.

v_call: TRBV2; d_call: NA; j_call: TRBJ2-7; clone_size: NA; cdr3_nt: TGTGCCAGCAGCGCGAGGCGGCTGGCGGACCGGAAGGAATACGAGCAGTACTTC; cdr3_aa: CASSARRLADRKEYEQYF
v_call: TRBV2; d_call: TRBD2; j_call: TRBJ2-7; clone_size: NA; cdr3_nt: TGTGCCAGCAGTGAAGAGTCTAGCGGGGCGGAGAGTGAGCAGTACTTC; cdr3_aa: CASSEESSGAESEQYF
v_call: TRBV9; d_call: NA; j_call: TRBJ2-3; clone_size: NA; cdr3_nt: TGTGCCAGCAGCGTAGGGGGGGTCGCAGATACGCAGTATTTT; cdr3_aa: CASSVGGVADTQYF
v_call: TRBV6-5; d_call: TRBD1; j_call: TRBJ1-2; clone_size: once; cdr3_nt: TGTGCCAGCAGTTACTCAGGGGGCGCGTTTGGCTACACCTTC; cdr3_aa: CASSYSGGAFGYTF
v_call: TRBV19; d_call: NA; j_call: TRBJ1-1; clone_size: NA; cdr3_nt: TGTGCCAGTAGTCTCCCCGGGACGGTGAACACTGAAGCTTTCTTT; cdr3_aa: CASSLPGTVNTEAFF
v_call: TRBV27; d_call: TRBD1; j_call: TRBJ2-4; clone_size: few; cdr3_nt: TGTGCCAGCAGTCTGGGACAGGGATTAGCCAAAAACATTCAGTACTTC; cdr3_aa: CASSLGQGLAKNIQYF
v_call: TRBV19; d_call: NA; j_call: TRBJ2-5; clone_size: many; cdr3_nt: TGTGCCAGTAGTATAGATGCCCGGGGGACCCAGTACTTC; cdr3_aa: CASSIDARGTQYF
v_call: TRBV7-9; d_call: TRBD2; j_call: TRBJ2-2; clone_size: NA; cdr3_nt: TGTGCCAGCAAGCTAGCGGGGGCTCAGAACACCGGGGAGCTGTTTTTT; cdr3_aa: CASKLAGAQNTGELFF
v_call: TRBV30; d_call: NA; j_call: TRBJ1-6; clone_size: NA; cdr3_nt: TGTGCCTGGAGGGCGGGAAATAATTCACCCCTCCACTTT; cdr3_aa: CAWRAGNNSPLHF
v_call: TRBV5-1; d_call: TRBD2; j_call: TRBJ2-1; clone_size: NA; cdr3_nt: TGCGCCAGCACCCCGGGCGGTAGCGGGAGGTCCACTGAGCAGTTCTTC; cdr3_aa: CASTPGGSGRSTEQFF
v_call: TRBV9; d_call: TRBD1; j_call: TRBJ1-4; clone_size: once; cdr3_nt: TGTGCCAGCAGCTCACAAGAAGGACAGGGAAGAAAACTGTTTTTT; cdr3_aa: CASSSQEGQGRKLFF
v_call: TRBV18; d_call: NA; j_call: TRBJ1-5; clone_size: NA; cdr3_nt: TGTGCCAGCTCCCGGGGAGGGGATCAGCCCCAGCATTTT; cdr3_aa: CASSRGGDQPQHF
v_call: TRBV10-3; d_call: NA; j_call: TRBJ1-2; clone_size: few; cdr3_nt: TGTGCCATCAGTGAGTCACTGGTGGGTAGAGGCTACACCTTC; cdr3_aa: CAISESLVGRGYTF
v_call: TRBV5-6; d_call: NA; j_call: TRBJ2-2; clone_size: NA; cdr3_nt: TGTGCCAGCCAAGGTCCGGGGGCCCGAACCGGGGAGCTGTTTTTT; cdr3_aa: CASQGPGARTGELFF
v_call: TRBV5-6; d_call: NA; j_call: TRBJ2-3; clone_size: NA; cdr3_nt: TGTGCCAGCAGTTTGGGCGCCCGGGGGACAGATACGCAGTATTTT; cdr3_aa: CASSLGARGTDTQYF
v_call: TRBV4-3; d_call: NA; j_call: TRBJ2-5; clone_size: once; cdr3_nt: TGCGCCAGCAGCCCTAATCTTGGAGAGACCCAGTACTTC; cdr3_aa: CASSPNLGETQYF
v_call: TRBV11-2; d_call: NA; j_call: TRBJ2-1; clone_size: few; cdr3_nt: TGTGCCAGCAGGGGGAGCTCCTACAATGAGCAGTTCTTC; cdr3_aa: CASRGSSYNEQFF